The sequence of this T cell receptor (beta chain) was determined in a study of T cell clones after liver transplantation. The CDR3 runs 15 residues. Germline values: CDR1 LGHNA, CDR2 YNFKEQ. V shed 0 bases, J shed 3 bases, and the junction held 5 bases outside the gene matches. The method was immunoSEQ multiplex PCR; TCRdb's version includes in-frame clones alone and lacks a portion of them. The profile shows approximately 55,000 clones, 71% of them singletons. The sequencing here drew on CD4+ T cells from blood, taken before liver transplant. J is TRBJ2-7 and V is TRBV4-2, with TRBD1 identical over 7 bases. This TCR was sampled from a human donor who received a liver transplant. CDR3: CASSQEKGQFYEQYF. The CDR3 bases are TGTGCCAGCAGCCAAGAGAAGGGACAGTTCTACGAGCAGTACTTC.